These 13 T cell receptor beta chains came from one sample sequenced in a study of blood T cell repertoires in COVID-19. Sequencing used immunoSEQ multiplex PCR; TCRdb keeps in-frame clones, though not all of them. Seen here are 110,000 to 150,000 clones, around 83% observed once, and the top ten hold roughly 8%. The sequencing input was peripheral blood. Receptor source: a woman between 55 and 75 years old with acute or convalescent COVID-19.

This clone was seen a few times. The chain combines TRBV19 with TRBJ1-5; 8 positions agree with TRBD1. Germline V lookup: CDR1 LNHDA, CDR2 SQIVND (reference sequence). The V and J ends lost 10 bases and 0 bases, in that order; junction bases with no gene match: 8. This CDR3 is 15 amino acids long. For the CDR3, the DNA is TGTGCCACCGGGACAGGCCGCTATAGCAATCAGCCCCAGCATTTT. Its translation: CATGTGRYSNQPQHF.

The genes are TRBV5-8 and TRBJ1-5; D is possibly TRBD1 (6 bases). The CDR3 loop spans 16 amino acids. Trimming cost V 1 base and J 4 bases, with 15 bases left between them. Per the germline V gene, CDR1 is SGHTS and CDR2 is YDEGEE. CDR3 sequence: CASSLQRTVSNQPQHF. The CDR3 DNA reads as TGTGCCAGCAGCTTGCAACGGACAGTGTCAAATCAGCCCCAGCATTTT.

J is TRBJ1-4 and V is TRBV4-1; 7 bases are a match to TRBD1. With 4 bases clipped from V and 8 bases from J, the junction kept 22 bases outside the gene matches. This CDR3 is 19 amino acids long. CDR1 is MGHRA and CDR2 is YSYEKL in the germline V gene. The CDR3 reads CASSRPGTEFWGGGEKLFF. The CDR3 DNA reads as TGCGCCAGCAGCCGCCCAGGGACAGAATTTTGGGGCGGCGGGGAAAAACTGTTTTTT.

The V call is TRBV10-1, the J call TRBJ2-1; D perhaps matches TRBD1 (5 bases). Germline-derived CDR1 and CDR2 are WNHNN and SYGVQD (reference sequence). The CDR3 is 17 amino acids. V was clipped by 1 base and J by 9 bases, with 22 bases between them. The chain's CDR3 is CASSEFSTGDPTSEQFF. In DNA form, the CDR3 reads TGCGCCAGCAGTGAGTTCTCTACAGGCGACCCTACGAGTGAGCAGTTCTTC.

The CDR3 DNA follows: TGTGCCAGCAGTTTGGACAGGAATGGGGAGACCCAGTACTTC. This codes for CASSLDRNGETQYF. This chain connects TRBV27 to TRBJ2-5; 7 nucleotides align to TRBD1. CDR1 and CDR2 (germline): MNHEY, SMNVEV (reference sequence). The CDR3 is 14 amino acids. V lost 3 bases, J lost 5 bases, and 6 bases stayed unmatched.

The CDR3 DNA follows: TGTGCCAGCAGCGTAAGAGGGACTAGCGGGGGGGCAATGCAGTTCTTC. Translation: CASSVRGTSGGAMQFF. This chain joins TRBV9 and TRBJ2-1; 16 bases fit TRBD2. In germline, CDR1 is SGDLS, CDR2 YYNGEE. The junction had 7 bases not matched to a gene; V was cut back by 1 base and J by 12 bases. CDR3 length equals 16 residues.

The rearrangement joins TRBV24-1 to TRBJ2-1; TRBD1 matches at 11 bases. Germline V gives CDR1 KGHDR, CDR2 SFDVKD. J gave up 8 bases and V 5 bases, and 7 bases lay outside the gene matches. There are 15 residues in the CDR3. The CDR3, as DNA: TGTGCCACCAGTGCTTGGACAGGGGGCAGGGATGAGCAGTTCTTC. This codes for CATSAWTGGRDEQFF.

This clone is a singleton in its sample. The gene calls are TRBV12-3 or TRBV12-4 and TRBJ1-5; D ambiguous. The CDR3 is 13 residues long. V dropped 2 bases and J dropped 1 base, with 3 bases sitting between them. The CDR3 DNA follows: TGTGCCAGCAGTTTACTCAGCAATCAGCCCCAGCATTTT. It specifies CASSLLSNQPQHF.

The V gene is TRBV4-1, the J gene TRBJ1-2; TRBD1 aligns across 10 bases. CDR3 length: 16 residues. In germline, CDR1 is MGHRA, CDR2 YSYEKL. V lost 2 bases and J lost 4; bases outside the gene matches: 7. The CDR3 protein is CASSQPGQGRSYGYTF. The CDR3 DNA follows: TGCGCCAGCAGCCAACCGGGACAGGGGAGATCCTATGGCTACACCTTC.

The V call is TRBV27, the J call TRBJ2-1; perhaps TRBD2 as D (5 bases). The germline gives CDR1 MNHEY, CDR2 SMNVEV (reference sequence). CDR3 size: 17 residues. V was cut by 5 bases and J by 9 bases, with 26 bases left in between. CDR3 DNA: TGTGCCAGCAGTCTGCCGACTACCAGGTATTTGGTTGGTGAGCAGTTCTTC. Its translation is CASSLPTTRYLVGEQFF.

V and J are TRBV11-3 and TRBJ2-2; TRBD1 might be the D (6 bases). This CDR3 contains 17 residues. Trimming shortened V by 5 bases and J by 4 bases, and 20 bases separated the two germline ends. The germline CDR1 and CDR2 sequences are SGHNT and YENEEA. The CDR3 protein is CASSQRDRFRGTGELFF. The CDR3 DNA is TGTGCCAGCAGCCAGCGTGACAGGTTTCGGGGCACCGGGGAGCTGTTTTTT.

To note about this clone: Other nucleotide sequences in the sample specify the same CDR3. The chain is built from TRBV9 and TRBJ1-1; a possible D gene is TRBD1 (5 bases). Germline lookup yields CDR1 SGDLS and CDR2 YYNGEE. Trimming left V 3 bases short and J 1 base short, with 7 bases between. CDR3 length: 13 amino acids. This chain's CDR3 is CASSGQGNTEAFF. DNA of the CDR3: TGTGCCAGCAGCGGCCAGGGGAACACTGAAGCTTTCTTT.

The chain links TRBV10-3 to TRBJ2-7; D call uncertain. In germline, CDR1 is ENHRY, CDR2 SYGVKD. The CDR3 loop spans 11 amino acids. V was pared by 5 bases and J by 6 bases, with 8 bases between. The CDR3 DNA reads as TGTGCCATCAGTACGTCTAGCGAGCAGTACTTC. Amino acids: CAISTSSEQYF.